The 21 T cell receptor beta chains below come from one sample, sequenced in a study of graft-versus-host responses after intestinal transplantation. The researchers put approximately 200,000 CFSE-labeled responder cells into plates with approximately 200,000 irradiated, violet-dye-labeled stimulator cells. The repertoire was sequenced with immunoSEQ multiplex PCR; TCRdb's copy has only in-frame clones and lacks some. The profile shows some 9,800 clones, around a third of them singletons. The input for sequencing was alloreactive CD8+ T cells from a mixed lymphocyte reaction culture, taken before intestinal transplant. Subset here: CFSE-low proliferating T cells sorted from roughly six-day pre-transplant mixed lymphocyte reaction (GvH or HvG direction). These receptor sequences come from a human patient who received an intestinal transplant.

This chain's CDR3 is CASSGTGQETQYF. CDR3 sequence (DNA): TGTGCCAGCTCCGGGACAGGGCAAGAGACCCAGTACTTC. The chain carries TRBV28 and TRBJ2-5; the match to TRBD1 covers 9 bases. V lost 8 bases to trimming and J lost 2 bases; unmatched junction nucleotides: 3. The CDR3 has 13 amino acids. Per germline, CDR1 MDHEN and CDR2 SYDVKM. Full variable domain (outside the CDR3, taken from reference TRBV28 and TRBJ2-5): DVKVTQSSRYLVKRTGEKVFLECVQDMDHENMFWYRQDPGLGLRLIYFSYDVKMKEKGDIPEGYSVSREKKERFSLILESASTNQTSMYLCASSGTGQETQYFGPGTRLLVL.

The rearrangement links TRBV5-3 to TRBJ2-3; D call uncertain. TRBV5-3 is known as an ORF, though its function is uncertain. This CDR3 region has 15 residues. The V end lost 0 bases, the J end lost 1 base, and 9 bases lay between the germline ends. The CDR3 DNA is TGTGCCAGAAGCTTGGGATCCCGCGGCACAGATACGCAGTATTTT. It codes for CARSLGSRGTDTQYF.

CDR3 amino acids: CASSLLGQGGGEQYF. The CDR3 DNA sequence: TGTGCCAGCAGCTTACTAGGACAGGGCGGCGGCGAGCAGTACTTC. This chain connects TRBV7-3 to TRBJ2-7; 8 nucleotides match TRBD1. The CDR3 is 15 residues long. The J segment lost 6 bases and the V segment lost 2 bases, leaving 9 bases of the junction unmatched. Germline lookup yields CDR1 SGHTA and CDR2 FQGTGA. Supplemented by reference TRBV7-3 and TRBJ2-7, the full variable domain reads GAGVSQTPSNKVTEKGKYVELRCDPISGHTALYWYRQSLGQGPEFLIYFQGTGAADDSGLPNDRFFAVRPEGSVSTLKIQRTERGDSAVYLCASSLLGQGGGEQYFGPGTRLTVT.

V and J are TRBV12-2 and TRBJ2-5; the table names TRBD1, a call not compared with the DNA. TRBJ2-7 explains the end of the DNA better; the J call may be wrong. TRBV12-2 is a documented pseudogene. The CDR3 is made up of 15 amino acids. CDR3: CASRTTGQGAYEQYF. Here the CDR3 DNA reads TGTGCAAGTCGTACTACGGGACAGGGTGCCTACGAGCAGTACTTC.

This clone was found a few times. The CDR3 loop is CARSPREAEAFF. The CDR3 DNA reads TGTGCCAGAAGCCCCAGGGAGGCTGAAGCTTTCTTT. The chain has TRBV5-3 and TRBJ1-1; possibly TRBD1 for D (5 bases). TRBV5-3 belongs to the ORF category, with a function that is uncertain. V was trimmed by 4 bases and J by 6 bases, leaving 10 bases between them. The CDR3 extends over 12 amino acids.

The table lists this clone with a count of one. Other DNA variants within this sample encode the same CDR3. The chain joins TRBV6-4 to TRBJ2-4, with D perhaps TRBD1 (6 bases). Germline V CDR1 and CDR2: MRHNA, SNTAGT. V gave up 3 bases and J gave up 5 bases, with 8 bases separating them. This CDR3 is built from 13 residues. Written as DNA, the CDR3 is TGTGCCAGCAGTGAGGGGGCACAAAACATTCAGTACTTC. Protein sequence: CASSEGAQNIQYF.

This clone has just a few counts. The V gene is TRBV5-4, the J gene TRBJ2-7, with D maybe TRBD2 (5 bases). Germline V gene lookup returns CDR1 SGHNT and CDR2 YYREEE (reference sequence). The V end lost 1 base, the J end lost 6 bases, and 14 bases lay between the germline ends. The CDR3 totals 14 residues. CDR3 region: CASSLNLALGEQYF. CDR3 coding DNA: TGTGCCAGCAGCTTGAACCTAGCACTGGGCGAGCAGTACTTC.

The chain has TRBV15 and TRBJ2-1; possibly TRBD2 for D (5 bases). Germline values: CDR1 LNHNV, CDR2 YYDKDF (reference sequence). Trimming cost V 0 bases and J 12 bases, with 30 bases left between them. The CDR3 loop spans 19 amino acids. The CDR3 DNA reads TGTGCCACCAGCAGAGATCCCCGGTTTGCGGTAAGAGGGTCTGAAGGGCAGTTCTTC. The encoded protein is CATSRDPRFAVRGSEGQFF.

The V call is TRBV4-2, the J call TRBJ2-1, with 9 bases lining up with TRBD1. The trim removed 5 bases at V and 5 bases at J, leaving 10 bases unmatched. Germline V gene lookup returns CDR1 LGHNA and CDR2 YNFKEQ. This CDR3 has 16 amino acids. The CDR3 nucleotides read TGTGCCAGCAGCATCAGCCCGGGACAGGGAGACAATGAGCAGTTCTTC. Translating it yields CASSISPGQGDNEQFF.

The rearrangement uses TRBV9 and TRBJ1-3; the D is unclear. From germline, CDR1 is SGDLS and CDR2 YYNGEE. This CDR3 is 15 amino acids long. Trimming took off 4 bases at V and 0 bases at J, with 11 bases between the two ends. The CDR3 is CASSPNLSSGNTIYF. Here the CDR3 DNA reads TGTGCCAGCAGCCCCAATCTGAGCTCTGGAAACACCATATATTTT.

By share, this clone ranks as medium-sized. The chain uses TRBV9 and TRBJ1-2, with 8 positions matching TRBD1. Germline V gives CDR1 SGDLS, CDR2 YYNGEE. The CDR3 runs 16 residues. V shed 3 bases, J shed 4 bases, and the junction held 11 bases outside the gene matches. The CDR3 DNA reads as TGTGCCAGCAGCGCGAGACCAGGGGGCGCAGGCTATGGCTACACCTTC. The encoded protein is CASSARPGGAGYGYTF.

The chain uses TRBV27 and TRBJ2-5; maybe TRBD2 (5 bases). From germline, CDR1 is MNHEY and CDR2 SMNVEV (reference sequence). Trimming left V 2 bases short and J 3 bases short, with 10 bases between. The CDR3 totals 14 residues. The CDR3 nucleotides are TGTGCCAGCAGTTTAAAAGCGGCGGAAGAGACCCAGTACTTC. This codes for CASSLKAAEETQYF.

The chain uses TRBV29-1 and TRBJ2-7; 9 bases are shared with TRBD1. CDR1 is SQVTM, CDR2 ANQGSEA, per germline. CDR3 size: 13 residues. Unmatched junction bases numbered 5, after V lost 5 bases and J lost 3 bases. CDR3: CSVLGTGNYEQYF. In DNA, the CDR3 is TGCAGCGTTCTGGGGACAGGGAACTACGAGCAGTACTTC.

This clone was seen more than once but under ten times. This chain joins TRBV2 and TRBJ2-6; D gene uncertain. Germline-derived CDR1 and CDR2 are SNHLY and FYNNEI. Trimming took 2 bases from V and 0 from J, leaving 11 bases between them. This CDR3 has 17 amino acids. This CDR3 is CASSETPPGSGANVLTF. CDR3 DNA: TGTGCCAGCAGTGAAACCCCCCCGGGCTCTGGGGCCAACGTCCTGACTTTC.

The chain combines TRBV9 with TRBJ2-1; TRBD2 might be the D (6 bases). Looked up from germline, CDR1 is SGDLS and CDR2 is YYNGEE. The CDR3 spans 13 residues. Deletions cut 4 bases from V and 9 bases from J, with 14 bases between. Here the CDR3 DNA reads TGTGCCAGCAGCTCAGGGACTCGTACTGAGCAGTTCTTC. It encodes CASSSGTRTEQFF.

This clone was detected a few times. The genes are TRBV27 and TRBJ2-2; D might be TRBD2 (6 bases). Germline CDR1 and CDR2: MNHEY and SMNVEV (reference sequence). This CDR3 has 14 amino acids. V lost 5 bases and J 1 base, leaving 8 bases between the germline ends. CDR3 bases: TGTGCCAGCAGTCCGGGACTGAACACCGGGGAGCTGTTTTTT. It translates to CASSPGLNTGELFF.

This chain joins TRBV29-1 and TRBJ2-7; TRBD1 agrees at 10 bases. The CDR3 extends over 14 amino acids. CDR1 and CDR2 (germline): SQVTM, ANQGSEA. V dropped 5 bases and J dropped 7; count of bases not matched to a gene: 11. The CDR3 DNA follows: TGCAGCGTTCGACCGGGACAGGGGTTGGGGGAGCAGTACTTC. Its protein product is CSVRPGQGLGEQYF.

V and J are TRBV2 and TRBJ2-3, with 7 bases fitting TRBD2. V was clipped by 11 bases and J by 5 bases; unmatched bases: 16. The CDR3 is 15 residues long. CDR1 SNHLY and CDR2 FYNNEI come from the germline V gene. The CDR3, as DNA: TGTGCCTCCTCGGCTAGCGGCTTAAGGGTAGATACGCAGTATTTT. It is translated as CASSASGLRVDTQYF.

V usage is TRBV5-6 and J usage is TRBJ2-3; 12 nucleotides match TRBD2. V was pared by 2 bases and J by 0 bases, with 10 bases of the junction left unmatched. Germline V lookup: CDR1 SGHDT, CDR2 YYEEEE. The length of the CDR3 is 19 residues. The CDR3 region has the DNA TGTGCCAGCAGCTTTTCCAGTCGGACTAGCGGGACTAGCACAGATACGCAGTATTTT. Residues: CASSFSSRTSGTSTDTQYF.

This clone showed up just once. This chain connects TRBV10-3 to TRBJ1-5; D is perhaps TRBD1 (6 bases). This CDR3 is 16 amino acids long. CDR1 ENHRY and CDR2 SYGVKD come from the germline V gene. The V end was cut by 2 bases, the J end by 3 bases, with 14 bases between. CDR3: CAISERGGQNNQPQHF. In DNA, the CDR3 is TGTGCCATCAGTGAGAGGGGGGGTCAGAACAATCAGCCCCAGCATTTT.

This clone came up a few times. The chain combines TRBV11-2 with TRBJ2-5; 11 nucleotides align to TRBD2. From germline, CDR1 is SGHAT and CDR2 FQNNGV. The V segment lost 5 bases and the J segment 4 bases; nucleotides outside the gene matches: 6. The CDR3 is made up of 15 amino acids. The CDR3 sequence is CASSGSGRGSETQYF. The DNA of the CDR3 is TGTGCCAGCAGCGGTAGCGGGAGGGGATCAGAGACCCAGTACTTC.